What follows are 8 T cell receptor beta chains derived from one specimen sequenced in a study of blood T cell repertoires in COVID-19. The repertoire was sequenced with immunoSEQ multiplex PCR; TCRdb's copy has only in-frame clones and lacks some. This table has more than 85,000 clones, 70% to 90% appearing once. Sequenced: peripheral blood. The receptors derive from a man between 65 and 85 years old with acute or convalescent COVID-19.

The J gene is TRBJ1-2, the V gene TRBV7-9; tentatively, D is TRBD1 (6 bases). This CDR3 is 15 amino acids long. Trimming stripped 1 base from V and 6 bases from J, with 15 bases between. From germline, CDR1 is SEHNR and CDR2 FQNEAQ (reference sequence). CDR3 amino acids: CASSLDGRGVDGYTF. In DNA form, the CDR3 reads TGTGCCAGCAGCTTAGATGGCAGGGGTGTTGATGGCTACACCTTC.

The CDR3 protein is CASRPRAEYNEQFF. The CDR3 nucleotides are TGTGCCAGCAGGCCCAGGGCCGAGTACAATGAGCAGTTCTTC. The chain joins TRBV6-5 to TRBJ2-1, with a possible D match to TRBD1 (5 bases). CDR3 length: 14 amino acids. Germline V gives CDR1 MNHEY, CDR2 SVGAGI. With 6 bases removed from V and 4 bases from J, the gap between germline ends came to 13 bases.

The V gene is TRBV19, the J gene TRBJ2-3; 8 bases are shared with TRBD2. The J segment lost 6 bases and the V segment lost 7 bases, leaving 9 bases of the junction unmatched. Germline CDR1 reads LNHDA; CDR2 reads SQIVND (reference sequence). The CDR3 loop spans 14 amino acids. CDR3 amino acids: CASKVGGGPDTQYF. CDR3 coding DNA: TGTGCCAGTAAGGTGGGCGGGGGGCCCGATACGCAGTATTTT.

The J gene is TRBJ2-2, the V gene TRBV27; D is unresolved. The CDR3 extends over 14 amino acids. The germline V gene encodes CDR1 MNHEY and CDR2 SMNVEV (reference sequence). Trimming removed 2 bases from V and 1 base from J, with 5 bases in between. The CDR3 spells CASSLLVNTGELFF. Written as DNA, the CDR3 is TGTGCCAGCAGTTTACTCGTGAACACCGGGGAGCTGTTTTTT.

The rearrangement joins TRBV7-2 to TRBJ2-1; TRBD1 matches at 8 bases. V dropped 6 bases and J dropped 7; count of bases not matched to a gene: 2. Germline assignment: CDR1 SGHTA and CDR2 FQGNSA. The CDR3 covers 12 residues. In nucleotides, the CDR3 is TGTGCCAGCAGTCGACAGGGGAATGAGCAGTTCTTC. It specifies CASSRQGNEQFF. Full variable domain (remainder filled in from reference TRBV7-2 and TRBJ2-1): GAGVSQSPSNKVTEKGKDVELRCDPISGHTALYWYRQSLGQGLEFLIYFQGNSAPDKSGLPSDRFSAERTGGSVSTLTIQRTQQEDSAVYLCASSRQGNEQFFGPGTRLTVL.

J is TRBJ2-1 and V is TRBV2; 7 nucleotides match TRBD2. CDR3 length: 14 amino acids. V was pared by 4 bases and J by 7 bases, with 7 bases of the junction left unmatched. Germline lookup yields CDR1 SNHLY and CDR2 FYNNEI. As DNA, the CDR3 is TGTGCCAGCAGTGTACCTAGCGGCTTAAATGAGCAGTTCTTC. This gives the protein CASSVPSGLNEQFF.

The gene calls are TRBV7-9 and TRBJ1-1; tentative D call: TRBD1 (5 bases). Trimming took off 2 bases at V and 7 bases at J, with 20 bases between the two ends. The CDR3 spans 16 residues. Germline loops: CDR1 SEHNR, CDR2 FQNEAQ (reference sequence). In nucleotides, the CDR3 is TGTGCCAGCAGCTTACAGCTCCCGGGGGGAGGAGGTGAAGCTTTCTTT. Its protein is CASSLQLPGGGGEAFF.

The chain has TRBV6-5 and TRBJ1-5, with 7 bases fitting TRBD1. Germline values: CDR1 MNHEY, CDR2 SVGAGI. There are 12 residues in the CDR3. After removal of 7 bases from V and 6 bases from J, the junction contained 3 bases not matched to a gene. The CDR3, as DNA: TGTGCCAGCACAGACAGGGTTCAGCCCCAGCATTTT. This codes for CASTDRVQPQHF.